The next 15 T cell receptor beta chains were all read from a single sample in a study of blood T cell repertoires in COVID-19 (TCRdb year 2020). To prepare the library, the immunoSEQ multiplex PCR assay was applied. Sourced from immuneACCESS, this table was stored by TCRdb with only in-frame sequences that have V and J called. A share of the clones is absent; for the studies checked, an unresolved V gene accounts for under half, and the remainder has no known explanation. The sample has some 260,000 clones on record, around 89% of them singletons. The ten biggest clones cover more than 0.95% of the sample. Input material: peripheral blood. All receptors come from a woman aged 40 to 50 who had recovered from COVID-19.

There are a few counts of this clone. The chain combines TRBV6-5 with TRBJ2-2; D perhaps matches TRBD2 (6 bases). Deletions cut 2 bases from V and 1 base from J, with 8 bases between. In germline, CDR1 is MNHEY, CDR2 SVGAGI. This CDR3 is built from 15 residues. CDR3 in amino acids: CASSYGRGNTGELFF. CDR3 in DNA: TGTGCCAGCAGTTACGGGCGGGGGAACACCGGGGAGCTGTTTTTT.

V and J are TRBV9 and TRBJ1-2; a possible D gene is TRBD1 (5 bases). Germline CDR1 reads SGDLS; CDR2 reads YYNGEE. Trimming took off 3 bases at V and 4 bases at J, with 16 bases between the two ends. The CDR3 consists of 15 residues. CDR3 DNA: TGTGCCAGCAGCGGACTAGACAGCGCCCGCTATGGCTACACCTTC. It encodes CASSGLDSARYGYTF.

About this clone: Other DNA sequences in this sample translate to the same CDR3. The chain carries TRBV9 and TRBJ1-3; 10 bases match TRBD1. From germline, CDR1 is SGDLS and CDR2 YYNGEE. This CDR3 has 16 residues. The ends lost 2 bases at V and 0 bases at J; junction bases unmatched: 2. The DNA for the CDR3 is TGTGCCAGCAGCGTGGGACAGGGGCTCTCTGGAAACACCATATATTTT. Its translation: CASSVGQGLSGNTIYF.

The chain employs TRBV7-3 and TRBJ1-5; 7 bases are a match to TRBD1. The V segment lost 5 bases and the J segment 3 bases; nucleotides outside the gene matches: 7. The CDR3 runs to 15 residues. Germline assignment: CDR1 SGHTA and CDR2 FQGTGA. CDR3 nucleotides: TGTGCCAGCAGCATGGGACAGCACCCCAATCAGCCCCAGCATTTT. This encodes CASSMGQHPNQPQHF. Full variable domain (missing parts from reference TRBV7-3 and TRBJ1-5): GAGVSQTPSNKVTEKGKYVELRCDPISGHTALYWYRQSLGQGPEFLIYFQGTGAADDSGLPNDRFFAVRPEGSVSTLKIQRTERGDSAVYLCASSMGQHPNQPQHFGDGTRLSIL.

The V and J genes are TRBV27 and TRBJ2-3, with D hard to call. CDR1 is MNHEY, CDR2 SMNVEV, per germline (reference sequence). This CDR3 region has 18 residues. V lost 3 bases and J 0 bases, leaving 19 bases between the germline ends. The CDR3 region has the DNA TGTGCCAGCAGTTTCCCCCCGGCAGGCACCACTAGCACAGATACGCAGTATTTT. Its protein is CASSFPPAGTTSTDTQYF.

The chain recombines TRBV19 with TRBJ1-2, with D possibly TRBD1 on 6 matching bases. This CDR3 spans 12 amino acids. Trimming pared 5 bases from V and 7 bases from J, leaving 11 bases between. Germline V gene lookup returns CDR1 LNHDA and CDR2 SQIVND (reference sequence). CDR3 coding DNA: TGTGCCAGTAGTTGGTTGGGGGCTGGCTACACCTTC. Translated: CASSWLGAGYTF.

The rearrangement uses TRBV4-3 and TRBJ2-2; tentatively, D is TRBD2 (7 bases). CDR3 length: 17 residues. Trimming pared 1 base from V and 4 bases from J, leaving 16 bases between. Germline CDR1 and CDR2: LGHNA and YSLEER. The CDR3 DNA sequence: TGCGCCAGCAGCCAAGGGGGCCAGGGGACTACCACCGGGGAGCTGTTTTTT. Translated: CASSQGGQGTTTGELFF.

The genes are TRBV13 and TRBJ2-1; D unclear. Germline CDR1 is PRHDT and CDR2 is FYEKMQ (reference sequence). The CDR3 totals 15 residues. Trimming cost V 5 bases and J 6 bases, with 17 bases left between them. The CDR3 reads CASSPRPAAGNEQFF. The CDR3 nucleotides read TGTGCCAGCAGCCCCCGGCCCGCGGCCGGCAATGAGCAGTTCTTC.

This clone was detected only once. This chain uses TRBV7-9 with TRBJ2-4; D possibly corresponds to TRBD2 (5 bases). This CDR3 spans 12 amino acids. Germline V gene data show CDR1 as SEHNR and CDR2 as FQNEAQ (reference sequence). V dropped 3 bases and J dropped 9 bases, with 9 bases sitting between them. CDR3 amino acids: CASSLPRGIQYF. The DNA for the CDR3 is TGTGCCAGCAGCTTGCCCCGGGGCATTCAGTACTTC. Combining the CDR3 with reference TRBV7-9 and TRBJ2-4 gives the whole variable domain DTGVSQNPRHKITKRGQNVTFRCDPISEHNRLYWYRQTLGQGPEFLTYFQNEAQLEKSRLLSDRFSAERPKGSFSTLEIQRTEQGDSAMYLCASSLPRGIQYFGAGTRLSVL.

This chain connects TRBV3-1 (or the pseudogene TRBV3-2) to TRBJ2-1; tentatively, D is TRBD2 (5 bases). This CDR3 comprises 14 residues. CDR1 is LGHDT, CDR2 YNNKEL, per germline (reference sequence). Trimming removed 1 base at V and 6 bases at J, with 10 bases between. CDR3 bases: TGTGCCAGCAGCCAAGGGCTAGCCGCCAATGAGCAGTTCTTC. This gives the protein CASSQGLAANEQFF.

This chain connects TRBV9 to TRBJ1-3, with D uncertain. Germline V gene data show CDR1 as SGDLS and CDR2 as YYNGEE. This CDR3 spans 12 amino acids. V shed 4 bases and J shed 5 bases, with 7 bases lying between them. DNA of the CDR3: TGTGCCAGCAGCCCAACAAGAAACACCATATATTTT. Translation: CASSPTRNTIYF. Full variable domain (missing parts from reference TRBV9 and TRBJ1-3): DSGVTQTPKHLITATGQRVTLRCSPRSGDLSVYWYQQSLDQGLQFLIQYYNGEERAKGNILERFSAQQFPDLHSELNLSSLELGDSALYFCASSPTRNTIYFGEGSWLTVV.

This clone has only one observation. The chain joins TRBV27 to TRBJ2-7; D is unresolved. The V end lost 6 bases, the J end lost 0 bases, and 6 bases lay between the germline ends. Germline V CDR1 and CDR2: MNHEY, SMNVEV (reference sequence). The length of the CDR3 is 12 residues. DNA for the CDR3: TGTGCCAGCAGAACGGGCTCCTACGAGCAGTACTTC. Residues: CASRTGSYEQYF.

V is TRBV2 and J is TRBJ2-7, with unresolved D. Germline V gene lookup returns CDR1 SNHLY and CDR2 FYNNEI. The germline V and J ends were trimmed by 4 bases and 11 bases, with 12 bases remaining between them. This CDR3 contains 11 residues. The CDR3 reads CASSGARWEYV. The CDR3 coding sequence is TGTGCCAGCAGTGGGGCCCGGTGGGAGTACGTC.

The gene calls are TRBV29-1 and TRBJ2-6, with 9 bases identical to TRBD1. After removal of 8 bases from V and 0 bases from J, the junction contained 8 bases not matched to a gene. From germline, CDR1 is SQVTM and CDR2 ANQGSEA. CDR3 size: 16 residues. CDR3 loop: CSPPTGGSSGANVLTF. The CDR3 nucleotides are TGCAGCCCACCGACAGGGGGGAGCTCTGGGGCCAACGTCCTGACTTTC.

The sample holds one count of this clone. The chain is built from TRBV29-1 and TRBJ1-5; TRBD1 matches 10 bases. This CDR3 contains 11 residues. The V segment lost 7 bases and the J segment 11 bases; nucleotides outside the gene matches: 5. Germline CDR1 SQVTM, CDR2 ANQGSEA. CDR3 sequence: CSGGTGAAQHF. In DNA form, the CDR3 reads TGCAGCGGCGGGACAGGGGCAGCCCAGCATTTT.